The T cell receptor beta chain described here comes from a study of T cell responses to AZD1222 COVID-19 vaccine (dated by TCRdb to the early 2020s). For context, the study as a whole: TCR sequencing covered 230 to 250 trial participants: about 210 given two doses of AZD1222 and around 25 given two doses of MenACWY control vaccine. Trial participants were enrolled by age into subgroups of 18-55, 56-69 and 70-plus years, and around 140, 26 and 57 TCR-sequenced participants, respectively, were included in these subgroups. Broader findings and caveats from the paper: Reportedly, almost half of the unique spike-specific TCRs recognized epitopes lying outside the regions that are mutated in the B.1.351 and B.1.1.7 variants. The vaccine-associated CD4 TCRs covered the entire spike protein, and the dominant responses fell in regions 160-218 and 743-854. No day 14 peak-response samples were available, so repertoires were characterized only after the peak T cell response. Conclusions about previously exposed vaccinees were limited because only a handful of AZD1222 recipients were SARS-CoV-2 seropositive at baseline. The 56-69-year group was small, and its depth increase did not reach significance, likely because of low power. Participants were mostly white British, with more females than males. The authors suggested clonal diversity may have been underestimated. After two AZD1222 doses, both the breadth and the depth of spike-specific TCRs were significantly higher than at day 0 and than in MenACWY recipients.

A note on this clone: Its cognate antigen has yet to be identified. The sample holds no much larger clone one base away, and base qualities are not on file.

This specimen's time point label, per the study, means: about 28 days (+/-7) after the second vaccine dose. AZD1222 recipients with second doses at about 4 weeks or about 12 weeks were pooled, because spike-specific TCR depth and breadth did not differ between schedules. The vaccinee samples were drawn from two UK trials, COV001 and COV002, one of which was a single-blind randomized controlled phase 2/3 trial testing AZD1222 (ChAdOx1 nCoV-19) in healthy adults. For TCRbeta chain sequencing, PBMC samples were collected from trial participants at day 0 and at day 28 after the second dose. The CDR3 spans 15 residues, from the cysteine through the phenylalanine. The only DNA kept is the CDR3, 45 bases in frame from the first base. The germline V and J ends show losses of 4 bases and 3 bases respectively, and no gene match explains 5 bases of the junction. CDR1 and CDR2, looked up from the germline V gene, are MNHEY and SVGAGI.

The CDR3 regions of human TCRbeta chains were subjected to immunosequencing. The authors processed their data as follows. Repertoire TCRs were matched against a reference library of SARS-CoV-2-specific TCRs generated with the MIRA antigen-specificity platform. Breadth meant the fraction of unique TCRs that were SARS-CoV-2-associated, whereas depth meant the fraction of total T cells that were SARS-CoV-2-associated. Each spike-specific TCR was assigned to its reactive spike region and to a CD4 or CD8 class using the MIRA data. Log10-transformed breadth and depth values were compared by one-way ANOVA with Sidak's multiple comparisons tests. The table comes from immuneACCESS by way of TCRdb, which keeps in-frame sequences with V and J called. Part of the clones is missing from these tables; in studies checked, under half for an unresolved V gene and the rest for unknown reasons. That table furnishes V, J and clone size, whereas the DNA furnished D and trimming. The sample contains about 59,000 clones, about 88% of them found a single time. Approximately 6.1% of the sample comes from the top ten.

The chain is encoded by TRBV6-5 joined to TRBJ1-4; TRBD1 matches 7 bases in the middle. Source: peripheral blood, taken 28 days after the second AZD1222 dose. The sequence came from an adult who received the AZD1222 COVID-19 vaccine. Read as DNA, the sequence is TGTGCCAGCAGTTCTTATGGGACAGCTAATGAAAAACTGTTTTTT. Translated, it gives CASSSYGTANEKLFF.